The present T cell receptor (beta chain) was sequenced within a study of OX40 agonist ivuxolimab in advanced cancers. Looking at the study overall: Every 2 weeks, ivuxolimab was infused into the patients intravenously at between 0.01 and 10 mg/kg. Study conclusions and caveats: Compared with CD4+, CD8+ T cells on average had more expanded clones.

A note on this clone: Its antigen is not identified.

J gave up 9 bases and V 4 bases, and 6 bases lay outside the gene matches. Germline assignment: CDR1 SQVTM and CDR2 ANQGSEA. This CDR3 is 12 amino acids long. The assay was immunoSEQ multiplex PCR, and TCRdb's table has in-frame clones only and misses some. The table shows nearly 80,000 clones, with roughly 86% occurring only once. Sample: CD4+ or CD8+ T cells sorted from blood, taken in a trial of the OX40 agonist ivuxolimab. This TCR came from an adult with an advanced solid tumor such as melanoma, head and neck, liver or kidney cancer. The chain joins TRBV29-1 to TRBJ2-1, with 7 bases aligning to TRBD1. This CDR3 reads CSVGDSWGEQFF. The CDR3 coding sequence is TGCAGCGTTGGGGACAGTTGGGGTGAGCAGTTCTTC.